The present entry profiles one T cell receptor (beta chain) with its context. Assay used: immunoSEQ multiplex PCR; TCRdb lists only in-frame clones, some missing. The sample has some 150,000 clones, about 88% seen once; the top ten hold just under 3%. This sample is part of a study of cytomegalovirus exposure and HLA in healthy donors. The germline V gene has CDR1 MGHRA and CDR2 YSYEKL. The CDR3 has 18 residues. Trimming took off 2 bases at V and 0 bases at J, with 17 bases between the two ends. This rearrangement joins TRBV4-1 to TRBJ1-3; D ambiguous. Sequences were obtained from PBMCs. This TCR came from a man aged 18 to 29 in good health and CMV-seronegative. As DNA, the CDR3 is TGCGCCAGCAGCCAAACGCGGGCAGGATCCTTCTCTGGAAACACCATATATTTT. It specifies CASSQTRAGSFSGNTIYF.